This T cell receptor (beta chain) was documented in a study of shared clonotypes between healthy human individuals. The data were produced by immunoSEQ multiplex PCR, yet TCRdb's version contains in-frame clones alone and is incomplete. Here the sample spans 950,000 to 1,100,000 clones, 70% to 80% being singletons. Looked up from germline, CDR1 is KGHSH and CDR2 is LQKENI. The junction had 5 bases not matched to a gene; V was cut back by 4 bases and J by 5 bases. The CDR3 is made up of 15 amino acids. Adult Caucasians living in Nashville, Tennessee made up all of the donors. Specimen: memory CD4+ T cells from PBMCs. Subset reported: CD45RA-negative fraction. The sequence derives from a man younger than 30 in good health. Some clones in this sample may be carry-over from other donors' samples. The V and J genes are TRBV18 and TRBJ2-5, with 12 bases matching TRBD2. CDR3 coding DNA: TGTGCCAGCTCACTGACTAGCGGGAGTCGGGAGACCCAGTACTTC. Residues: CASSLTSGSRETQYF. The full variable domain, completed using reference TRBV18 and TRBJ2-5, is NAGVMQNPRHLVRRRGQEARLRCSPMKGHSHVYWYRQLPEEGLKFMVYLQKENIIDESGMPKERFSAEFPKEGPSILRIQQVVRGDSAAYFCASSLTSGSRETQYFGPGTRLLVL.